This entry concerns a single T cell receptor (beta chain). The data originate from a study of T-cell reconstitution after alpha-beta-depleted transplantation in children. Unique molecular identifiers tagged the TCRbeta library. MiXCR, run by TCRdb on the PCR reads, gives a single entry per CDR3 protein. Of over 550,000 distinct CDR3 sequences in the sample, about 10% were seen once. Germline V gene data show CDR1 as SGHRS and CDR2 as YFSETQ. The V end was cut by 4 bases, the J end by 3 bases, with 11 bases between. This CDR3 spans 14 amino acids. The chain joins TRBV5-1 to TRBJ2-1, with D possibly TRBD2 on 6 matching bases. The source is a human donor who donated a stem cell graft to a child with acute myeloid leukemia. Sample: PBMCs from the stem cell graft donor, taken from the stem cell graft. The CDR3 bases are TGCGCCAGCAGCATCGGGAGCCTCTACAATGAGCAGTTCTTC. Amino acids: CASSIGSLYNEQFF.